The present T cell receptor beta chain was sequenced within a study of T cell repertoires in cytomegalovirus infection. With respect to this clonotype: Its antigen is as yet unknown.

TCRdb re-derived calls from the reads in MiXCR, one entry per CDR3 protein. The data show about 900,000 distinct CDR3 sequences, with more than 25% seen just once and about 14% held by the top ten. CDR1 is SEHNR, CDR2 FQNEAQ, per germline (reference sequence). CDR3 length: 16 residues. V lost 2 bases and J lost 0, with 14 bases in between. Sequences were derived from cultured CD8+ T cells from PBMCs, sampled from culture after CMV antigen stimulation. The receptor was isolated from a human donor in good health (CMV status not recorded). Some clones in this sample may be carry-over from other donors' samples. The chain is built from TRBV7-9 and TRBJ2-7; weak D call: TRBD1 (5 bases). DNA of the CDR3: TGTGCCAGCAGCTTAAAGGGGATGCAGGGCTCCTACGAGCAGTACTTC. Its protein is CASSLKGMQGSYEQYF.